This T cell receptor beta chain is drawn from a study of blood T cell repertoires in COVID-19. This CDR3 region has 17 residues. The germline CDR1 and CDR2 sequences are SGHRS and YFSETQ. V shed 3 bases and J 3 bases; nucleotides not matched to a gene: 11. Clones were read by immunoSEQ multiplex PCR, and TCRdb kept only the in-frame ones, dropping some. The sample carries 85,000 to 110,000 clones, over 75% recorded once. This sequence originates from a human donor in a cohort sampled during active or convalescent COVID-19. V gene TRBV5-1 combines with J gene TRBJ2-3; 9 bases match TRBD1. Material for sequencing was peripheral blood. The CDR3 loop reads CASSSQGAGGWTDTQYF. The CDR3 DNA reads as TGCGCCAGCAGCTCACAGGGGGCTGGGGGGTGGACAGATACGCAGTATTTT.